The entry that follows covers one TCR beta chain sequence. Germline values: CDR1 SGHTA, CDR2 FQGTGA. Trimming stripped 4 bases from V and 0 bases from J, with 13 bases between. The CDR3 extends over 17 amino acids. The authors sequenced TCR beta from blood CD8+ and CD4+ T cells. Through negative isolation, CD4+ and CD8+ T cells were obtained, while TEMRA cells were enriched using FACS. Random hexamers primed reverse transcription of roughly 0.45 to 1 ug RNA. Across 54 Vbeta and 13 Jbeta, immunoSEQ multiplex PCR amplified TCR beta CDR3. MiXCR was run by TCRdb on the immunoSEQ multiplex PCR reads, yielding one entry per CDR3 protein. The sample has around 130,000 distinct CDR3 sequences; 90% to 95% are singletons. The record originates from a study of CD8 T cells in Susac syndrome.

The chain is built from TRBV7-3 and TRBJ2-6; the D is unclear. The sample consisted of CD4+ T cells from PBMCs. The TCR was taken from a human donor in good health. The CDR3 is CASSSGAASSGANVLTF. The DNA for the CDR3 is TGTGCCAGCAGCTCCGGCGCCGCAAGCTCTGGGGCCAACGTCCTGACTTTC. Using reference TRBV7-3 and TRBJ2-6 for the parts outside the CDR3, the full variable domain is GAGVSQTPSNKVTEKGKYVELRCDPISGHTALYWYRQSLGQGPEFLIYFQGTGAADDSGLPNDRFFAVRPEGSVSTLKIQRTERGDSAVYLCASSSGAASSGANVLTFGAGSRLTVL.